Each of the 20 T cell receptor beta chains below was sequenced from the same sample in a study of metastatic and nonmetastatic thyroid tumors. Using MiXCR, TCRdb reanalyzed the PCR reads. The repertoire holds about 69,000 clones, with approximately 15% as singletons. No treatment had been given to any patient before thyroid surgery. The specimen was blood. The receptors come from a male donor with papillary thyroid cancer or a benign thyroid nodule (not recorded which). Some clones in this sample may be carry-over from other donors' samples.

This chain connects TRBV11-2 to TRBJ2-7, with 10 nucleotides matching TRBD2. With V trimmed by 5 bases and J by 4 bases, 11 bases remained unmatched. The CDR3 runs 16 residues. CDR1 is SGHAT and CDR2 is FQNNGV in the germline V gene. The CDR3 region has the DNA TGTGCCAGCAGCCCTAGACCACTAGCGGGAAAATACGAGCAGTACTTC. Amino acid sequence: CASSPRPLAGKYEQYF.

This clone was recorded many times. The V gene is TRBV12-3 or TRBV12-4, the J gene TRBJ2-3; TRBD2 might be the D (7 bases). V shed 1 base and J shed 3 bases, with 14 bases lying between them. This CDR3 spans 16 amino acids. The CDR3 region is CASSLEGGVRTDTQYF. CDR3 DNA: TGTGCCAGCAGTTTAGAGGGGGGGGTAAGGACAGATACGCAGTATTTT.

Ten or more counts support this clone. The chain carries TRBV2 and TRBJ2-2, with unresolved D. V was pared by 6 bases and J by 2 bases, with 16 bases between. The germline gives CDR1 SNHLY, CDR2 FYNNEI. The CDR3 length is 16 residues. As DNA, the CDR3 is TGTGCCAGCAGGGCTACCGCGAGAACCAACACCGGGGAGCTGTTTTTT. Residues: CASRATARTNTGELFF.

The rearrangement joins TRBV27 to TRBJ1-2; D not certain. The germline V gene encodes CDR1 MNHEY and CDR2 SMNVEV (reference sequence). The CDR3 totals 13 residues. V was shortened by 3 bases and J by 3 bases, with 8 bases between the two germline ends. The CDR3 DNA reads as TGTGCCAGCAGTTTTGGTGTTCACTATGGCTACACCTTC. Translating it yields CASSFGVHYGYTF.

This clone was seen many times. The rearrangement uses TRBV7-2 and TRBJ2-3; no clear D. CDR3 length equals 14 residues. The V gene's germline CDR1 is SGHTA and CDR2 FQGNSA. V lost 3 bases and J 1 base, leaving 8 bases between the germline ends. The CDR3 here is CASSFRAGTDTQYF. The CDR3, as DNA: TGTGCCAGCAGCTTTCGAGCCGGCACAGATACGCAGTATTTT.

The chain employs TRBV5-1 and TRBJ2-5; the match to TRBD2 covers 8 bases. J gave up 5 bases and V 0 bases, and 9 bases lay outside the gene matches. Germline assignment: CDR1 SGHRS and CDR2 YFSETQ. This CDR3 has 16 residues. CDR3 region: CASSLAERTSIETQYF. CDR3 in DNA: TGCGCCAGCAGCTTGGCCGAACGGACTAGCATTGAGACCCAGTACTTC.

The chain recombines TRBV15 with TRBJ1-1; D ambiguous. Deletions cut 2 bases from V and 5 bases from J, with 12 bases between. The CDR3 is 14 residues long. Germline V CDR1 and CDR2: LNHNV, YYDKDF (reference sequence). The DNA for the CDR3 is TGTGCCACCAGCAGACCCTGGGCGGGTACTGAAGCTTTCTTT. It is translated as CATSRPWAGTEAFF.

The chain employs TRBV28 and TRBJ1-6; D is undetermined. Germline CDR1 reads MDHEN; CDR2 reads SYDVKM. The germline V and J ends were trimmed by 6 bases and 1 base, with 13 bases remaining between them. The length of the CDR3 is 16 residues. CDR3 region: CASSRDMGSYNSPLHF. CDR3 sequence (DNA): TGTGCCAGCAGCCGAGACATGGGTTCCTATAATTCACCCCTCCACTTT.

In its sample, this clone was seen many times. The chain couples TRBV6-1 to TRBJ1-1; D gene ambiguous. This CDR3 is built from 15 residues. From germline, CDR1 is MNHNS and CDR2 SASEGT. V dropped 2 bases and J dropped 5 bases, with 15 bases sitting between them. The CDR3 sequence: CASSESAGGITEAFF. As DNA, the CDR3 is TGTGCCAGCAGTGAATCGGCGGGTGGGATTACTGAAGCTTTCTTT.

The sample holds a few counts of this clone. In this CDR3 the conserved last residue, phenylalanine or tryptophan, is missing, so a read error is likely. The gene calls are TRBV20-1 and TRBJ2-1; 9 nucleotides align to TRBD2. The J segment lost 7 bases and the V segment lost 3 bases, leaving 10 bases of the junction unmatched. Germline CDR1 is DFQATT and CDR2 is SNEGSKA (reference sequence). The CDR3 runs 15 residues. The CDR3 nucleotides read TGCAGTGCTAGCCTGGCGGGGGGGGCTTCGAATGAGCAGTTCCTC. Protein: CSASLAGGASNEQFL.

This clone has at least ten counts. The CDR3 protein is CATSESGEAKNIQYF. The CDR3 DNA sequence: TGTGCCACCAGTGAGTCAGGAGAAGCCAAAAACATTCAGTACTTC. The V and J genes are TRBV24-1 and TRBJ2-4; D remains unclear. From germline, CDR1 is KGHDR and CDR2 SFDVKD. CDR3 size: 15 residues. V was cut by 4 bases and J by 0 bases, with 9 bases left in between.

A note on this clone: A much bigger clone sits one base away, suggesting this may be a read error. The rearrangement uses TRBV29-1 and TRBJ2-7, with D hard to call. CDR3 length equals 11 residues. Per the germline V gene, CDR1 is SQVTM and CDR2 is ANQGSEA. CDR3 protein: CSFEAFDEQYF. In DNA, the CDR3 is TGCAGCTTTGAAGCTTTCGATGAGCAGTACTTC.

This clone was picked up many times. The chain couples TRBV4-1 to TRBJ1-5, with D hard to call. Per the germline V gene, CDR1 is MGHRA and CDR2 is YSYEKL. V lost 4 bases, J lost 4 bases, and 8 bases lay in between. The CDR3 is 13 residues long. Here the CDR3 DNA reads TGCGCCAGCAGCCCGGACCCAAATCAGCCCCAGCATTTT. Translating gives CASSPDPNQPQHF.

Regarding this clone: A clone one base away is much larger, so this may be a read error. CDR3 residues: CASSQVGDRGYGYTF. The CDR3 nucleotides are TGCGCCAGCAGCCAAGTCGGGGACCGGGGCTATGGCTACACCTTC. The chain is built from TRBV4-1 and TRBJ1-2, with D possibly TRBD1 on 5 matching bases. CDR1 and CDR2 (germline): MGHRA, YSYEKL. V was trimmed by 1 base and J by 4 bases, leaving 13 bases between them. The CDR3 spans 15 residues.

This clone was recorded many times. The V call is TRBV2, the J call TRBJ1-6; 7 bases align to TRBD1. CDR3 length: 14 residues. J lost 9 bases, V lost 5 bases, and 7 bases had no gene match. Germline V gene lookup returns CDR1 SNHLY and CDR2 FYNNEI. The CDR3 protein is CASSPPGGRSPLHF. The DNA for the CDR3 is TGTGCCAGCAGTCCCCCAGGGGGGCGTTCACCCCTCCACTTT.

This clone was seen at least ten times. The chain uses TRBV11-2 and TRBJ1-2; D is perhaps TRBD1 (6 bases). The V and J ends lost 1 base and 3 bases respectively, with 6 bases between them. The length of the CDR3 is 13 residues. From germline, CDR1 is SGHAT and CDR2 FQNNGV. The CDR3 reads CASSLGQDYGYTF. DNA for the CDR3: TGTGCCAGCAGCTTAGGACAGGACTATGGCTACACCTTC.

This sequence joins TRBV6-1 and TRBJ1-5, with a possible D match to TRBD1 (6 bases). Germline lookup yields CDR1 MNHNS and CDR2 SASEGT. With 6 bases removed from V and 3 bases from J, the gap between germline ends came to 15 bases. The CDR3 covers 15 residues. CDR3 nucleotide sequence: TGTGCCAGCAGAGCCGGGACAAAACTCAATCAGCCCCAGCATTTT. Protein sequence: CASRAGTKLNQPQHF.

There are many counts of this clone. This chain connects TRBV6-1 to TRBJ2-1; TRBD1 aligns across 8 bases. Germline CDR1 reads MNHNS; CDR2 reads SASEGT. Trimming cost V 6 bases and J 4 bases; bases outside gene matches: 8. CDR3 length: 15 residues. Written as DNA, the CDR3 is TGTGCCAGCAGCCCCCGGGACAGGACTTACAATGAGCAGTTCTTC. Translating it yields CASSPRDRTYNEQFF.

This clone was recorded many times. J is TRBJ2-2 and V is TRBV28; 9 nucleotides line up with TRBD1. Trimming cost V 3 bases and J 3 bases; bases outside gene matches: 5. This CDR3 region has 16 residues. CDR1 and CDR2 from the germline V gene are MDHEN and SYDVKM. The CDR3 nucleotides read TGTGCCAGCAGTTTGAGGACAGGGGTCGACACCGGGGAGCTGTTTTTT. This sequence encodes CASSLRTGVDTGELFF.

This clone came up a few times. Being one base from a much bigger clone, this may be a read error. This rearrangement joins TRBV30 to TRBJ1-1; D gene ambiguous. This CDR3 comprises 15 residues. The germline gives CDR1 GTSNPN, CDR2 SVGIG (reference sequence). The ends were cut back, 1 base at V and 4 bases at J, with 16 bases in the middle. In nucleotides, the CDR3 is TGTGCCTGGAGTGGCGGAAAGCCTCGCGGCACTGAAGCTTTCTTT. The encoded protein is CAWSGGKPRGTEAFF. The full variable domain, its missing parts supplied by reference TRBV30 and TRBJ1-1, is SQTIHQWPATLVQPVGSPLSLECTVEGTSNPNLYWYRQAAGRGLQLLFYSVGIGQISSEVPQNLSASRPQDRQFILSSKKLLLSDSGFYLCAWSGGKPRGTEAFFGQGTRLTVV.